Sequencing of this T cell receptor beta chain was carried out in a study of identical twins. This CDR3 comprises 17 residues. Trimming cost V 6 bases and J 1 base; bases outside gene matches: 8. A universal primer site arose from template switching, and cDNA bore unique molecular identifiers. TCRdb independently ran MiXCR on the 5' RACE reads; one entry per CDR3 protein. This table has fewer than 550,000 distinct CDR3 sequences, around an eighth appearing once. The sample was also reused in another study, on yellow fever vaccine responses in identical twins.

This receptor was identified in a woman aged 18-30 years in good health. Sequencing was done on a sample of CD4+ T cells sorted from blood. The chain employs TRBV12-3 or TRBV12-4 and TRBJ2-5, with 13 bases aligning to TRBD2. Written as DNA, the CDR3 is TGTGCCAGCAGCGCCAAACTAGCGGGGGGGTCCCAAGAGACCCAGTACTTC. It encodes CASSAKLAGGSQETQYF.